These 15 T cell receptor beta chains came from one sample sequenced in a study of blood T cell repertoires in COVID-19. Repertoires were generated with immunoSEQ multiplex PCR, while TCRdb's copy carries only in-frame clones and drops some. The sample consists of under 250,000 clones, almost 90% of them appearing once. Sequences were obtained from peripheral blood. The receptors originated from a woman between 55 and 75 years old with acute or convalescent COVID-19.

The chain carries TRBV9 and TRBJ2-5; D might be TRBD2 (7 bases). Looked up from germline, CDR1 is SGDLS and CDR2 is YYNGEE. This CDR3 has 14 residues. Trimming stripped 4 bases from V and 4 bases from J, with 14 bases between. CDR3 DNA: TGTGCCAGCAGCTCCTTGGGGGGGCTAGAGACCCAGTACTTC. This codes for CASSSLGGLETQYF.

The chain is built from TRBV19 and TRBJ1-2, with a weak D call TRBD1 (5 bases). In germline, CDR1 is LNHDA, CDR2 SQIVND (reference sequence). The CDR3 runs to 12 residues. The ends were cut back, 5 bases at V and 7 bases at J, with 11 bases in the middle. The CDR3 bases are TGTGCCAGTAGTGACCAGGGTCCTGGCTACACCTTC. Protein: CASSDQGPGYTF.

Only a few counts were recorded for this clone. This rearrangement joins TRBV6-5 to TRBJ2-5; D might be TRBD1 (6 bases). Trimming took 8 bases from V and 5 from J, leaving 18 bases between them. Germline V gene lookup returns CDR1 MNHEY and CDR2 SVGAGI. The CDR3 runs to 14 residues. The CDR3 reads CASYRTAPGETQYF. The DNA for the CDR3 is TGTGCCAGCTACCGGACAGCCCCGGGGGAGACCCAGTACTTC.

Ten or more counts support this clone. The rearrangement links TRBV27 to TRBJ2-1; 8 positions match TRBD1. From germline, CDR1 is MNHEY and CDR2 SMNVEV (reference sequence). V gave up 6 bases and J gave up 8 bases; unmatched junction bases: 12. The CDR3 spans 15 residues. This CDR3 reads CASRDRAFGIDEQFF. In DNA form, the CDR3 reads TGTGCCAGCAGGGACAGGGCATTCGGAATTGATGAGCAGTTCTTC.

CDR3 bases: TGTGCCAGTAGTATTTACGGCGGATCAACTAATGAAAAACTGTTTTTT. Translated, it gives CASSIYGGSTNEKLFF. The V gene is TRBV19, the J gene TRBJ1-4; D gene unclear. Trimming stripped 3 bases from V and 0 bases from J, with 11 bases between. The CDR3 totals 16 residues. The germline V gene has CDR1 LNHDA and CDR2 SQIVND (reference sequence). Looking up the rest from reference TRBV19 and TRBJ1-4 gives the full variable domain: DGGITQSPKYLFRKEGQNVTLSCEQNLNHDAMYWYRQDPGQGLRLIYYSQIVNDFQKGDIAEGYSVSREKKESFPLTVTSAQKNPTAFYLCASSIYGGSTNEKLFFGSGTQLSVL.

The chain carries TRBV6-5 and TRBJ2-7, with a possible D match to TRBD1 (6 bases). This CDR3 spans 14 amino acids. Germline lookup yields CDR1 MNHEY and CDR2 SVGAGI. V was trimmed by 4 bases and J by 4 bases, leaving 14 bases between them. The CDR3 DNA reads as TGTGCCAGCAGTTTCACAGGGAACGGTTACGAGCAGTACTTC. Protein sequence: CASSFTGNGYEQYF.

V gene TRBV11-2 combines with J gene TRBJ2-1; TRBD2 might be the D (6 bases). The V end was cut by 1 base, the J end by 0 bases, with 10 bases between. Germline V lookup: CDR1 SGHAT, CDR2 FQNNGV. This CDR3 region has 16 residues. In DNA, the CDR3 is TGTGCCAGCAGCTTAGTCGGGAGCCGCTCCTACAATGAGCAGTTCTTC. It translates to CASSLVGSRSYNEQFF.

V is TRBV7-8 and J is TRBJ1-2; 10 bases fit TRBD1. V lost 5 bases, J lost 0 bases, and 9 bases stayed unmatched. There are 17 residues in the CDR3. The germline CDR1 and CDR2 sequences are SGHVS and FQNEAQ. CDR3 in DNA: TGTGCCAGCAGCCGTCCGGGACAGGGGACTACTAACTATGGCTACACCTTC. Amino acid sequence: CASSRPGQGTTNYGYTF.

The DNA for the CDR3 is TGTGCCAGCAGTCCCGCCGGGACAAGGAACACCGGGGAGCTGTTTTTT. It specifies CASSPAGTRNTGELFF. The J gene is TRBJ2-2, the V gene TRBV7-9, with D perhaps TRBD1 (6 bases). The CDR3 has 16 residues. Germline V CDR1 and CDR2: SEHNR, FQNEAQ (reference sequence). V was clipped by 6 bases and J by 1 base, with 15 bases between them.

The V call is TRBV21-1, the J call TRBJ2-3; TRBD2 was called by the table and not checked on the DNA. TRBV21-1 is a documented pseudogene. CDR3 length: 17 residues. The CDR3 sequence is CASSIRGGLVPTDTQYF. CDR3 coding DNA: TGTGCCAGCAGTATCCGTGGGGGACTAGTTCCCACAGATACGCAGTATTTT.

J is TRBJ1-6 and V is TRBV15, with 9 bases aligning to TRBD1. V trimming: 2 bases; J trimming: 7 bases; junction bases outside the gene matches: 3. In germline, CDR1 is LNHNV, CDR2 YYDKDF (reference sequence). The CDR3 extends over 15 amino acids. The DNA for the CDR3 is TGTGCCACCAGCAGATCCGGGACAGGGAATTCACCCCTCCACTTT. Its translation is CATSRSGTGNSPLHF.

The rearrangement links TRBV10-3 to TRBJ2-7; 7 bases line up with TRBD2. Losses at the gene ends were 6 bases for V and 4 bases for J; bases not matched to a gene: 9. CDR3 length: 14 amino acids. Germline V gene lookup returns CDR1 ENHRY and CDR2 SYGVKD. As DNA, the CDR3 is TGTGCCATCAGGGAGGGGAGCGGGACGTACGAGCAGTACTTC. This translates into CAIREGSGTYEQYF.

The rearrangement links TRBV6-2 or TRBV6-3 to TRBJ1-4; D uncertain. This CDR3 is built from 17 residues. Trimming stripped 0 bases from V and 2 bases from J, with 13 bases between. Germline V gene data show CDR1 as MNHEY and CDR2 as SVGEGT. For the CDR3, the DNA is TGTGCCAGCAGTTACTCGAGATGGCAGGCTACTAATGAAAAACTGTTTTTT. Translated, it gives CASSYSRWQATNEKLFF.

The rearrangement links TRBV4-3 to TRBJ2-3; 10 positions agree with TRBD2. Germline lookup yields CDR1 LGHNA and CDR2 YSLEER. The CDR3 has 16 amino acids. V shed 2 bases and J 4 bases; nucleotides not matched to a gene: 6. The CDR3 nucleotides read TGCGCCAGCAGCCAATCGTCTAGCGGGAGTGCAGATACGCAGTATTTT. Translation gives CASSQSSSGSADTQYF.

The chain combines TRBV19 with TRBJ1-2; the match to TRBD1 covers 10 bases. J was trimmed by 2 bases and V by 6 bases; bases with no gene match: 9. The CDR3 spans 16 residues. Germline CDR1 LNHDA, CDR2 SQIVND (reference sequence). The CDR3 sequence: CASRRTGGPANYGYTF. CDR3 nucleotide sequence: TGTGCCAGTAGGCGGACAGGGGGGCCCGCCAACTATGGCTACACCTTC.